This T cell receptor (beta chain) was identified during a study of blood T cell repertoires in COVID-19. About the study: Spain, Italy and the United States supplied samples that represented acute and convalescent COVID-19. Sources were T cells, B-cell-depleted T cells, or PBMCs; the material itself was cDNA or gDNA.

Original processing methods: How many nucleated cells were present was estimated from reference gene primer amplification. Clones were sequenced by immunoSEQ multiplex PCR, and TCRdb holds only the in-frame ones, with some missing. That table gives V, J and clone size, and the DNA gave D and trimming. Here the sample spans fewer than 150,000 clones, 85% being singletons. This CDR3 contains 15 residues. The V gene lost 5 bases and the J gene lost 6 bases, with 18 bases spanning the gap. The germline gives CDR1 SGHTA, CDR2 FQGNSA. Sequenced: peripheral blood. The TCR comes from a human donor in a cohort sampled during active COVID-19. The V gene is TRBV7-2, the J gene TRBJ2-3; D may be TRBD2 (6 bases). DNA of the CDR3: TGTGCCAGCAGCGAAAGGGGCGGGATCCCCGATACGCAGTATTTT. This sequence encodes CASSERGGIPDTQYF.